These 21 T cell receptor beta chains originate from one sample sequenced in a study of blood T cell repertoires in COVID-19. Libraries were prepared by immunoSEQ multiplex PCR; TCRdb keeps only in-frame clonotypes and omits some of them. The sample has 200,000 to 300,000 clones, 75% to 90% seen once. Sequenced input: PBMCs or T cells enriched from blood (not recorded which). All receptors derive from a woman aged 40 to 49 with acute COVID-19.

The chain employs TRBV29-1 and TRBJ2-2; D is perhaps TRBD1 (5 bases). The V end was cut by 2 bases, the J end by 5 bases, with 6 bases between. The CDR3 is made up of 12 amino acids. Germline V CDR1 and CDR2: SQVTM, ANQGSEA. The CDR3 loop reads CSVERGTGELFF. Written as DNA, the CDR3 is TGCAGCGTTGAAAGGGGTACCGGGGAGCTGTTTTTT.

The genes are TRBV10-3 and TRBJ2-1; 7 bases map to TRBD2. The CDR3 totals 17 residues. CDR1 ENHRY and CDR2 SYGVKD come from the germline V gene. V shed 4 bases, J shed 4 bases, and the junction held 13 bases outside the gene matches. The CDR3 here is CAISGRSRLASYNEQFF. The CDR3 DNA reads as TGTGCCATCAGTGGCCGCAGCAGACTAGCATCATACAATGAGCAGTTCTTC.

The CDR3 reads CASSQQGADQPQHF. The CDR3 bases are TGTGCCAGCAGCCAACAGGGGGCGGATCAGCCCCAGCATTTT. The chain links TRBV6-5 to TRBJ1-5, with 9 bases lining up with TRBD1. The CDR3 runs 14 residues. V dropped 6 bases and J dropped 5; count of bases not matched to a gene: 5. Germline CDR1 is MNHEY and CDR2 is SVGAGI.

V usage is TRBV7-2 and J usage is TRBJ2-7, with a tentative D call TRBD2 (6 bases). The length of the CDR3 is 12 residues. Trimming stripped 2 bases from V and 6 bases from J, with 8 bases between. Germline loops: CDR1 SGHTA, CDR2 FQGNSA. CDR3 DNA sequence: TGTGCCAGCAGCTTATGGCGGGGCGAGCAGTACTTC. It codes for CASSLWRGEQYF.

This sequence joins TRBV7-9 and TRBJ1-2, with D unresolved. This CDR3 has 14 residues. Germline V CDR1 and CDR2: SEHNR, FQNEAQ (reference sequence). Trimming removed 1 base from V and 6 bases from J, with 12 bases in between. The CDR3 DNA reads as TGTGCCAGCAGCTTAGGGTCCCAGGATAATGGCTACACCTTC. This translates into CASSLGSQDNGYTF.

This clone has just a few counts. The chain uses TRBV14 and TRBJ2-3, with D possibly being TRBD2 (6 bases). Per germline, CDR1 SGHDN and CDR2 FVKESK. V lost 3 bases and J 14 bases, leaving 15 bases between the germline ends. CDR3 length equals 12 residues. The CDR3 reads CASSQAGTLWYF. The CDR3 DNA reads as TGTGCCAGCAGCCAGGCCGGGACTCTTTGGTATTTT.

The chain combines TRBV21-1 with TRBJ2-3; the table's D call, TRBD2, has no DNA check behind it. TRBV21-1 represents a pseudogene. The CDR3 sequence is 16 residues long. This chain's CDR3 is CASSTILATSTDTQYF. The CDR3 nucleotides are TGTGCCAGCAGCACCATACTAGCTACAAGTACAGATACGCAGTATTTT.

The CDR3 DNA reads as TGTGCCAGCAGCTCGGACAGCCGGACTGGGTATGGCTACACCTTC. Translating it yields CASSSDSRTGYGYTF. J is TRBJ1-2 and V is TRBV11-2, with D possibly matching TRBD1 (6 bases). The CDR3 consists of 15 residues. Deletions cut 4 bases from V and 5 bases from J, with 17 bases between. The germline V gene has CDR1 SGHAT and CDR2 FQNNGV.

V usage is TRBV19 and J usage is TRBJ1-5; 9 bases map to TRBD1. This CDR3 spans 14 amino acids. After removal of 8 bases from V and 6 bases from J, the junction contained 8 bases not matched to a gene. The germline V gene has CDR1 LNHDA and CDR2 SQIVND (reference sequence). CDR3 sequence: CASRETGGLQPQHF. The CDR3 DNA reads TGTGCCAGTCGTGAGACAGGGGGGCTTCAGCCCCAGCATTTT.

The CDR3 DNA reads TGTGCCAGCAGCCGAGCACGGGACAGAGAAGAGACCCAGTACTTC. Protein sequence: CASSRARDREETQYF. This chain links TRBV11-3 with TRBJ2-5; 7 bases map to TRBD1. Germline V gene sequence: CDR1 SGHNT, CDR2 YENEEA. CDR3 size: 15 residues. V dropped 5 bases and J dropped 3; count of bases not matched to a gene: 9.

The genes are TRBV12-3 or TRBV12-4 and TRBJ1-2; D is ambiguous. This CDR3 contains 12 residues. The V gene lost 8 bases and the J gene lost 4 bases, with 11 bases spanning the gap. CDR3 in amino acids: CASWEGSYGYTF. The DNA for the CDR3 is TGTGCCAGCTGGGAGGGTTCCTATGGCTACACCTTC.

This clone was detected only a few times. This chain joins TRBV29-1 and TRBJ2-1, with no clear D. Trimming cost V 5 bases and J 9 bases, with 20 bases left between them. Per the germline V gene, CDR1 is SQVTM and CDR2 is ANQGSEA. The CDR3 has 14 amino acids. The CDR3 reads CSVSVPLSPGEQFF. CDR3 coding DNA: TGCAGCGTTTCGGTACCCCTATCGCCGGGTGAGCAGTTCTTC.

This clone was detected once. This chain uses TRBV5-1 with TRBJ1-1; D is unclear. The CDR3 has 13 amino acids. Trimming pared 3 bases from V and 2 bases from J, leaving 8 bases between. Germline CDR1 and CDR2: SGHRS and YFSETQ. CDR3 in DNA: TGCGCCAGCAGCTCTTTAACAAACACTGAAGCTTTCTTT. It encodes CASSSLTNTEAFF. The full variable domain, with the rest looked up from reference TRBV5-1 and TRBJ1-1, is KAGVTQTPRYLIKTRGQQVTLSCSPISGHRSVSWYQQTPGQGLQFLFEYFSETQRNKGNFPGRFSGRQFSNSRSEMNVSTLELGDSALYLCASSSLTNTEAFFGQGTRLTVV.

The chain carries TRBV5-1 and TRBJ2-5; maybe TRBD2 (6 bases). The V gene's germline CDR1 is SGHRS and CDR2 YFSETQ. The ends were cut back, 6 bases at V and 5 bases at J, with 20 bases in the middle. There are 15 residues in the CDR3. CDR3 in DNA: TGCGCCAGCATACCCTTTGGAGGGGAGTTGGAGACCCAGTACTTC. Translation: CASIPFGGELETQYF.

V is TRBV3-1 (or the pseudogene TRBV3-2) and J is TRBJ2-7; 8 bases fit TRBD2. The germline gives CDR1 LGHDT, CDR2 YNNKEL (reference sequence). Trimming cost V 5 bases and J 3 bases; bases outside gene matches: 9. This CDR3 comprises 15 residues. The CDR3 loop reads CASSMPGLGYYEQYF. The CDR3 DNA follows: TGTGCCAGCAGCATGCCGGGACTAGGCTACTACGAGCAGTACTTC.

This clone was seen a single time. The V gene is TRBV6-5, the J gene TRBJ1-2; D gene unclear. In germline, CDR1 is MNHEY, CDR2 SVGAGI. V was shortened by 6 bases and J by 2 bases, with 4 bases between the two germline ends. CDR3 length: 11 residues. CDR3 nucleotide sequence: TGTGCCAGCAGCTCCAACTATGGCTACACCTTC. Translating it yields CASSSNYGYTF.

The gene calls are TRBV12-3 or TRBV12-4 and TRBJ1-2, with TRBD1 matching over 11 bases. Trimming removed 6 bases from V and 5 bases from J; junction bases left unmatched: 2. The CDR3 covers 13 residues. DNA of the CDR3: TGTGCCAGCAGCCGGGACAGGGGGTATGGCTACACCTTC. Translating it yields CASSRDRGYGYTF.

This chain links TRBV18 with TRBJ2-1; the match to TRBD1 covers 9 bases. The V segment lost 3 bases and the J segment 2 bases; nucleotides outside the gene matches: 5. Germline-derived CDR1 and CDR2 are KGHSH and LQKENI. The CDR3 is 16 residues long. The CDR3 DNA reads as TGTGCCAGCTCACCGTCGGGACAGGGAACCTACAATGAGCAGTTCTTC. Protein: CASSPSGQGTYNEQFF.

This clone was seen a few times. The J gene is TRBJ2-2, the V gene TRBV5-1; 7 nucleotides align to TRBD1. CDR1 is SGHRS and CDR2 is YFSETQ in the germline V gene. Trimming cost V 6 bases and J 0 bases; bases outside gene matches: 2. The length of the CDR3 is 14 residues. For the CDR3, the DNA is TGCGCCAGCAAGGGACAGCCGAACACCGGGGAGCTGTTTTTT. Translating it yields CASKGQPNTGELFF. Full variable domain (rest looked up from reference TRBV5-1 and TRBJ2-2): KAGVTQTPRYLIKTRGQQVTLSCSPISGHRSVSWYQQTPGQGLQFLFEYFSETQRNKGNFPGRFSGRQFSNSRSEMNVSTLELGDSALYLCASKGQPNTGELFFGEGSRLTVL.

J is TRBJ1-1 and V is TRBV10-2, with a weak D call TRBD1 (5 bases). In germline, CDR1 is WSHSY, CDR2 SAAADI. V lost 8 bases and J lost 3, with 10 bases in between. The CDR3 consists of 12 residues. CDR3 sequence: CASGQGDTEAFF. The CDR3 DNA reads TGCGCCAGCGGCCAGGGTGACACTGAAGCTTTCTTT.

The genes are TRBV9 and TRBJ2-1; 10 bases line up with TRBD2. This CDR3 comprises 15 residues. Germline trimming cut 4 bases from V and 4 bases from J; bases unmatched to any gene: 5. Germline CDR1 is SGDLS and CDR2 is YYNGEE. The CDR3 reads CASSLGTSVYNEQFF. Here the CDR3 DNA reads TGTGCCAGCAGCCTCGGGACTAGCGTGTACAATGAGCAGTTCTTC.